The T cell receptor beta chain described here comes from a study of PD-L1 blockade in urothelial cancer. At the level of the study: Patients arrived having already received 0 to 3 prior chemotherapy regimens.

V was cut by 4 bases and J by 0 bases, with 11 bases left in between. The CDR3 covers 14 residues. Looked up from germline, CDR1 is SGHRS and CDR2 is YFSETQ. Generated by immunoSEQ multiplex PCR, the TCRdb table keeps only in-frame clones and is missing some. The top ten clones hold approximately 3.8% of a sample with some 110,000 clones, around 93% of them seen once. As for time point: peripheral blood 6 weeks after treatment start. The receptor was derived from a man in his 60s with urothelial cancer. Sequences were derived from PBMCs, sampled around atezolizumab (anti-PD-L1) treatment. The V and J genes are TRBV5-1 and TRBJ2-7, with D hard to call. The CDR3 sequence is CASSPPLSSYEQYF. In DNA form, the CDR3 reads TGCGCCAGCAGCCCTCCCCTCTCCTCCTACGAGCAGTACTTC.